This TCR beta chain is from a study of cytomegalovirus exposure and HLA in healthy donors. On the study more broadly: There were 100 million to 130 million unique TCR beta sequences, drawn from about 180 million T cells, in an earlier analysis.

The study, taken as a whole, reports: Earlier analysis looked at TCR beta V segments, and most were productive about 87% or about 30% of the time. Cytomegalovirus association was listed for 170 or so TCR beta chains. A later look showed TCR association rates differing by HLA locus, highest for DRB1 and lowest for HLA-C.

It was with 60 Vbeta and 13 Jbeta primers that the PCR ran. Sequencing was performed with immunoSEQ multiplex PCR; in TCRdb, only in-frame clones are kept and a portion is missing. The table lists around 120,000 clones, about two thirds of them singletons, with approximately 2.6% in the top ten. In regard to this clone: As yet, its antigen is unknown.

The TCR comes from a human donor in good health. Sequencing was carried out using PBMCs.

In DNA form, the CDR3 reads TGTGCCAGCGCTGGGTCGGGGGAGAATGAGCAGTTCTTC. Translated, it gives CASAGSGENEQFF. This chain connects TRBV9 to TRBJ2-1, with D perhaps TRBD2 (6 bases). The ends were cut back, 7 bases at V and 7 bases at J, with 15 bases in the middle. CDR1 and CDR2 (germline): SGDLS, YYNGEE. This CDR3 comprises 13 residues.